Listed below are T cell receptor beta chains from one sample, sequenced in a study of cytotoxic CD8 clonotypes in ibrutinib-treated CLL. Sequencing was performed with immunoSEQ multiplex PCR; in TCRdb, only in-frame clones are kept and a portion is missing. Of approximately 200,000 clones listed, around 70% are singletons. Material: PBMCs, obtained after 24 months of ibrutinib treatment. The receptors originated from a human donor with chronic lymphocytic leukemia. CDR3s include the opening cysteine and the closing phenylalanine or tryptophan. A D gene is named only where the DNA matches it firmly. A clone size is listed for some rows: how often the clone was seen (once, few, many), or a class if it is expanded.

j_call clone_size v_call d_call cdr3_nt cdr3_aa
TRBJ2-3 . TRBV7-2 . TGTGCCAGCAGCAAGCGACTAGGCGGTGATACGCAGTATTTT CASSKRLGGDTQYF
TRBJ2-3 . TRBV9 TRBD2 TGTGCCAGCAGCGTATTCCCTGGTATAGTACTAGCGGGAGGGCCTGGAGATACGCAGTATTTT CASSVFPGIVLAGGPGDTQYF
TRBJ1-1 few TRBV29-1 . TGCAGCGTTGGCTCCCAATCAGGGACGAACACTGAAGCTTTCTTT CSVGSQSGTNTEAFF
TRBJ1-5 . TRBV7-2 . TGTGCCAGCAGCTTAGAGGCTCACGGCAATCAGCCCCAGCATTTT CASSLEAHGNQPQHF
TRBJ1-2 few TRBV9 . TGTGCCAGCAGCGCTCACAGGGTATCCAACTATGGCTACACCTTC CASSAHRVSNYGYTF
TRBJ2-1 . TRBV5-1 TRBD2 TGCGCCAGCGGAATTGGCCTAGCGGGAAACAGGAATGAGCAGTTCTTC CASGIGLAGNRNEQFF
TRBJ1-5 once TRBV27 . TGTGCCAGCAGTTTATTTGGGACCCAGCCCCAGCATTTT CASSLFGTQPQHF
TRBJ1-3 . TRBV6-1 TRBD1 TGTGCCAGCAGTAAAGACAGGGATATTGGAAACACCATATATTTT CASSKDRDIGNTIYF
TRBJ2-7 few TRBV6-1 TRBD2 TGTGCCAGCAAAGCGGGAGGGCCTATGATGAAGCAGTACTTC CASKAGGPMMKQYF
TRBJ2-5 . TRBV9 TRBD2 TGTGCCAGCAGCGTAGCAAGCGGGAAGCAAGAGACCCAGTACTTC CASSVASGKQETQYF
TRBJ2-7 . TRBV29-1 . TGCAGCGTTGGGGCGGTCGGAAGGTACGAGCAGTACTTC CSVGAVGRYEQYF
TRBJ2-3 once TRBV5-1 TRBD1 TGCGCCAGCAGCCTCGGGACAGGGTACACAGATACGCAGTATTTT CASSLGTGYTDTQYF
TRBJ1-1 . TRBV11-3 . TGTGCCAGCAGCTTACAACTGAACACTGAAGCTTTCTTT CASSLQLNTEAFF
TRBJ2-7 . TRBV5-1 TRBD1 TGCGCCAGCAGCTTTGGGGGGACAGGAAACTACGAGCAGTACTTC CASSFGGTGNYEQYF
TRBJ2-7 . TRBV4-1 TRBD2 TGCGCCAGCAGCCAAGTGGTTTTAGTAGCGGGAAATACCTACGAGCAGTACTTC CASSQVVLVAGNTYEQYF
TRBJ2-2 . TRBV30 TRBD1 TGTGCCTGGAGTGTTGACAGGGGATATGCCGGGGAGCTGTTTTTT CAWSVDRGYAGELFF
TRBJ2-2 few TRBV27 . TGTGCCAGCAGTTGGGTCAGCACCGGGGAGCTGTTTTTT CASSWVSTGELFF
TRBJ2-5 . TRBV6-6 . TGTGCCAGCAGTTTAGGGGGATCCCAAGAGACCCAGTACTTC CASSLGGSQETQYF
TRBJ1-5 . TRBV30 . TGTGCCTGGAGTGTATCGGGGGCCAGGGGCGGCAATCAGCCCCAGCATTTT CAWSVSGARGGNQPQHF
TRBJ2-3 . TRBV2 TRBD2 TGTGCCAGCATCGGCGGGAGGACAGATACGCAGTATTTT CASIGGRTDTQYF
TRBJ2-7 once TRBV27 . TGTGCCAGCAGTTTAATGGGACAAGCCTACGAGCAGTACTTC CASSLMGQAYEQYF
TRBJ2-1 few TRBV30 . TGTGCCTGGAGTGTACTCGATGGTGAGCAGTTCTTC CAWSVLDGEQFF
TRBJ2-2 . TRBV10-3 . TGTGCCATCAGTGGAAATCAGGAGAACACCGGGGAGCTGTTTTTT CAISGNQENTGELFF
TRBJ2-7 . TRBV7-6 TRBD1 TGTGCCAGCAGCTTAGACGGACAGGGGAGTTACGAGCAGTACTTC CASSLDGQGSYEQYF
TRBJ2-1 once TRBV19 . TGTGCCAGTAGCCCAACCCTAAGCGGCAATGAGCAGTTCTTC CASSPTLSGNEQFF
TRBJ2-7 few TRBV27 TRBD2 TGTGCCAGCAGCCCCAGACTAGCGGGAGCGAAAGAGCAGTACTTC CASSPRLAGAKEQYF
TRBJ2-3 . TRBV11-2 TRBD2 TGTGCCAGCAGCTTAGCTTCTCCTAGCGGGAGGCCAGATACGCAGTATTTT CASSLASPSGRPDTQYF
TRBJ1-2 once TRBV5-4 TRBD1 TGTGCCAGCAGCTTGATGTGGGACAGGGCGGAGGACTATGGCTACACCTTC CASSLMWDRAEDYGYTF
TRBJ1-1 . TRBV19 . TGTGCCAGTAGTATACCGGGGAGGGGGACTGAAGCTTTCTTT CASSIPGRGTEAFF
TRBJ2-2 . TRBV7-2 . TGTGCCAGCAGCTTTCCGAACCTCTTTTCCGGGGAGCTGTTTTTT CASSFPNLFSGELFF
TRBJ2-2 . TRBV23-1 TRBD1 TGCGCCAGCAGTCAATCAGACAGGGACACCGGGGAGCTGTTTTTT CASSQSDRDTGELFF